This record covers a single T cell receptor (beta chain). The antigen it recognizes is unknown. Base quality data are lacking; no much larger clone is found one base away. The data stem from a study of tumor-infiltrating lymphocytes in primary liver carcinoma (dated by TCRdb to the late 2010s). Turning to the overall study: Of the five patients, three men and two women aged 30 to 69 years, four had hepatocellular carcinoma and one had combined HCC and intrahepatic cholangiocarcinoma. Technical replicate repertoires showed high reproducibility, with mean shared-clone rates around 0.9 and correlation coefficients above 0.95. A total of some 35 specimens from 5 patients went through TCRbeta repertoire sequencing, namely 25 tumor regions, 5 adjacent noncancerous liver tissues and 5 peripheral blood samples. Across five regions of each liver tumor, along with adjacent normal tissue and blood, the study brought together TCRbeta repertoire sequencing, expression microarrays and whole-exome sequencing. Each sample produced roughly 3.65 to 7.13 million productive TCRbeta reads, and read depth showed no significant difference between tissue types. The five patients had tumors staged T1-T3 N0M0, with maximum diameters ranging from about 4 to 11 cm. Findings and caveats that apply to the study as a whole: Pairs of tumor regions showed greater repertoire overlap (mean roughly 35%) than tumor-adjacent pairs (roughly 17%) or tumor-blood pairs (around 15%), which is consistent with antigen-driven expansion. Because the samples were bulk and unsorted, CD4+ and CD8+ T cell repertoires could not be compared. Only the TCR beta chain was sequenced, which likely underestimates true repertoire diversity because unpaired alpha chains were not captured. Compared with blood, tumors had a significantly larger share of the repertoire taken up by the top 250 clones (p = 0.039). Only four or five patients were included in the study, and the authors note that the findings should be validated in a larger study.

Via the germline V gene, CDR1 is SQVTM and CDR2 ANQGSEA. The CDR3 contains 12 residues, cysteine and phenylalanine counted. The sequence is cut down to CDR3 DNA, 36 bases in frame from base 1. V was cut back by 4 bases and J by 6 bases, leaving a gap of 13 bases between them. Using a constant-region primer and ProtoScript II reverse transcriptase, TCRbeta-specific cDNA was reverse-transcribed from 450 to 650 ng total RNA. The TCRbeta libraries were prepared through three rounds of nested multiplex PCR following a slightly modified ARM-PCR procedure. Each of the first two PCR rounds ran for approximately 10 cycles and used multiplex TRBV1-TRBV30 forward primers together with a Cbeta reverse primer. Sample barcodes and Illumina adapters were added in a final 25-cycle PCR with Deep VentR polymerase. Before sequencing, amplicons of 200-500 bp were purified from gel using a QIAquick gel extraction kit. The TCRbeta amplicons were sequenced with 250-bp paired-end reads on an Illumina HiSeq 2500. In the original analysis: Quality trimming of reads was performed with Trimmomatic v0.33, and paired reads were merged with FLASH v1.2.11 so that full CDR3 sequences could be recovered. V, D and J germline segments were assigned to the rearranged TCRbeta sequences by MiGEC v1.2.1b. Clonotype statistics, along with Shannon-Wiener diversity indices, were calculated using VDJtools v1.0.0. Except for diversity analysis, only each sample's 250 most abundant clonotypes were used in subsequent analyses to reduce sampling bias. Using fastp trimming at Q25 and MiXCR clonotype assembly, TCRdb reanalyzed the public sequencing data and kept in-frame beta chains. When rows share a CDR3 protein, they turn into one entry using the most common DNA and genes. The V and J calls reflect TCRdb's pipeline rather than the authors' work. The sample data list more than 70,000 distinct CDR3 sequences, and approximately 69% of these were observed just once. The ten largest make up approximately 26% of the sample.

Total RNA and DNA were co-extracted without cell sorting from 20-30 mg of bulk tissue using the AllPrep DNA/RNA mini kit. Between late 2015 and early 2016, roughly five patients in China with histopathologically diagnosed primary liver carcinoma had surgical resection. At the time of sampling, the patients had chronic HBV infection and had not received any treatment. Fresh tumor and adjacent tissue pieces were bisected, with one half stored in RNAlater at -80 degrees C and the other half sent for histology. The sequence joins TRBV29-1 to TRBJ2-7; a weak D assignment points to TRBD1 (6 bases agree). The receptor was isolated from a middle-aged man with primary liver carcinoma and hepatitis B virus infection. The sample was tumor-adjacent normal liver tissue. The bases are TGCAGCGTTGGGCCAGGGGTCGGCGAGCAGTACTTC. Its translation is CSVGPGVGEQYF.